This T cell receptor beta chain was found in a study of shared clonotypes between healthy human individuals. An assay was performed, and its level was deep. Every subset had its genomic DNA shared out evenly among several immunoSEQ plates. Data came from immunoSEQ multiplex PCR; TCRdb stores just in-frame clones and leaves some out. This sample yields about 990,000 clones, of which around 82% are seen a single time; roughly 0.57% belongs to the top ten. Trimming cost V 1 base and J 4 bases; bases outside gene matches: 4. Germline CDR1 MNHNS, CDR2 SASEGT. This CDR3 spans 14 amino acids. In the case of this clone: Its antigen remains unidentified. The same CDR3 arises from other DNA sequences in this sample as well.

Points from the study as a whole: Exclusively blood specimens were collected; tissue repertoires likely differ. Non-shared clonotypes had lower generation probabilities than clonotypes shared by all four sorted-subset donors.

Material for sequencing was memory CD4+ T cells from PBMCs. Subset described: CD45RA-negative fraction. The genes are TRBV6-1 and TRBJ2-7; TRBD2 matches at 7 bases. The sequence was collected from a man aged 18 to 30 in good health. Some clones in this sample may be carry-over from other donors' samples. This CDR3 is CASSEGWREYEQYF. CDR3 in DNA: TGTGCCAGCAGTGAAGGCTGGCGGGAGTACGAGCAGTACTTC.